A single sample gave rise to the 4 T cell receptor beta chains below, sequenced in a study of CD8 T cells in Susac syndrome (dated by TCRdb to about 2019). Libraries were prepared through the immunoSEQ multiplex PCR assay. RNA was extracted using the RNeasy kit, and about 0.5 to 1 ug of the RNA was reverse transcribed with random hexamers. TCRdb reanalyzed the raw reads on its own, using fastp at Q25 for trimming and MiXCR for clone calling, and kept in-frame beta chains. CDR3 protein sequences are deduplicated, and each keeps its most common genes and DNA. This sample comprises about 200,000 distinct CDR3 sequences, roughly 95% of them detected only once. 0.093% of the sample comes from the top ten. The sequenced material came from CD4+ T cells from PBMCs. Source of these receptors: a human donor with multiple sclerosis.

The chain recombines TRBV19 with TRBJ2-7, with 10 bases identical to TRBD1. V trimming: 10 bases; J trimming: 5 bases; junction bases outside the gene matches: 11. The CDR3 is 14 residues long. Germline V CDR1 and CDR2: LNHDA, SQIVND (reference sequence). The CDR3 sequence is CATNPGQGGDEQYF. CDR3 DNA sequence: TGTGCCACAAATCCAGGACAGGGGGGCGACGAGCAGTACTTC. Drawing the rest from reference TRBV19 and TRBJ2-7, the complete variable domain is DGGITQSPKYLFRKEGQNVTLSCEQNLNHDAMYWYRQDPGQGLRLIYYSQIVNDFQKGDIAEGYSVSREKKESFPLTVTSAQKNPTAFYLCATNPGQGGDEQYFGPGTRLTVT.

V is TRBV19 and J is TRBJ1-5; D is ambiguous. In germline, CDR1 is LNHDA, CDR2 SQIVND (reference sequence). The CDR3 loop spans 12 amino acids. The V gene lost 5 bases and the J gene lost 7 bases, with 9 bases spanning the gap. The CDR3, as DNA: TGTGCCAGTAGTCCCCTCGAGCAGCCCCAGCATTTT. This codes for CASSPLEQPQHF.

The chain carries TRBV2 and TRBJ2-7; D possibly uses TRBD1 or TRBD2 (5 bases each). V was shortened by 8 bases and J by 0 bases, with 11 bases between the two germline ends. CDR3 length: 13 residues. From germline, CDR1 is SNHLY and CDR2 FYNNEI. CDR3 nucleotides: TGTGCCAGCTGGGCAGGGAGCTCCTACGAGCAGTACTTC. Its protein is CASWAGSSYEQYF.

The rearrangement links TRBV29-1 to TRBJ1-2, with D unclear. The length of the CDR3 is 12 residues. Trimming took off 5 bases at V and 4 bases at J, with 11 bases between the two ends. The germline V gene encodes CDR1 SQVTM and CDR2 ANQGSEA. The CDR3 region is CSVSKISYGYTF. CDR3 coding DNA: TGCAGCGTTTCGAAGATAAGCTATGGCTACACCTTC.